The entry below describes one TCR beta chain. The antigen remains undetermined. A read error may account for a junction end that differs from germline. In the same sample, other DNA sequences code for this CDR3. A multiplex PCR was run with 60 Vbeta primers and 13 Jbeta primers. Produced via immunoSEQ multiplex PCR; TCRdb's table is partial and in-frame only. Of roughly 200,000 clones detected, around 70% appear once; the ten largest clones hold 2.6%. The sample comes from a study of cytomegalovirus exposure and HLA in healthy donors. General study results and limits: Cytomegalovirus status, reportedly, was diagnosed with high specificity and sensitivity by the classifier. Some V segments, including TRBV6-2 and TRBV6-3, were excluded as indistinguishable.

The germline V gene encodes CDR1 SGHAT and CDR2 FQNNGV. CDR3 length: 11 amino acids. V gene TRBV11-2 combines with J gene TRBJ1-2, with a tentative D call TRBD1 (5 bases). The sequence was collected from a man aged 40-49 years in good health and CMV-seropositive. Sequencing was carried out using PBMCs. The CDR3 DNA follows: TGCGCCAGCAGCCCCCGGTTAGGGGCTCTCTTC. This codes for CASSPRLGALF. Variable domain in full (rest from reference TRBV11-2 and TRBJ1-2): EAGVAQSPRYKIIEKRQSVAFWCNPISGHATLYWYQQILGQGPKLLIQFQNNGVVDDSQLPKDRFSAERLKGVDSTLKIQPAKLEDSAVYLCASSPRLGALFGSGTRLTVV.